The clone carrying this TCR beta chain showed up many times. Its antigen remains unknown. Using unique molecular identifiers, the investigators prepared the TCRbeta library. Each CDR3 protein is one row after TCRdb ran MiXCR on the PCR reads. This table holds about 280,000 distinct CDR3 sequences, under 14% found once. This sample was taken from a study of T-cell reconstitution after alpha-beta-depleted transplantation in children. Findings and caveats of the study: Some patients' high day-60 TCRbeta diversity was traced to surviving recipient T cells and thymic progenitors. Newly made T cells mostly supplied T-cell counts and diversity one year after transplant. In patients about two months after transplant, alpha-beta T cells reportedly arose from several hundred expanded graft clones.

Trimming left V 1 base short and J 2 bases short, with 14 bases between. CDR3 length equals 16 residues. Germline values: CDR1 SGHTA, CDR2 FQGNSA. The chain joins TRBV7-2 to TRBJ2-5, with D perhaps TRBD1 or TRBD2 (5 bases each). Sequences were derived from peripheral blood, sampled 180 days after TCRalphabeta/CD19-depleted stem cell transplant. This TCR came from a male patient between 2 and 9 years old who had a stem cell transplant for chronic granulomatous disease, so the T cells may come from the graft donor. DNA for the CDR3: TGTGCCAGCAGCTTAGTCGGGACCGCCCGTCAAGAGACCCAGTACTTC. This translates into CASSLVGTARQETQYF. The entire variable domain, with the rest obtained from reference TRBV7-2 and TRBJ2-5, is as follows: GAGVSQSPSNKVTEKGKDVELRCDPISGHTALYWYRQSLGQGLEFLIYFQGNSAPDKSGLPSDRFSAERTGGSVSTLTIQRTQQEDSAVYLCASSLVGTARQETQYFGPGTRLLVL.